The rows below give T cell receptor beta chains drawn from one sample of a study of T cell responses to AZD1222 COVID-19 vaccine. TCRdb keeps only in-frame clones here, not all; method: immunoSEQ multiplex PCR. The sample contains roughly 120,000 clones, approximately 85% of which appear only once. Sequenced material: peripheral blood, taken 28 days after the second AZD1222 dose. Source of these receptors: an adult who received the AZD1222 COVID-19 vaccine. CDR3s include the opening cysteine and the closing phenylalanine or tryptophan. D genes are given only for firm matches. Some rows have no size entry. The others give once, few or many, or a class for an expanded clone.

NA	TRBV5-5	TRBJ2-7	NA	TGTGCCAGCAGCTTTAAAGACAGGATCTACGAGCAGTACTTC	CASSFKDRIYEQYF
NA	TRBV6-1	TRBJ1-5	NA	TGTGCCAGCAGTGAACGGCCAGCCGCTGTGGGCAATCAGCCCCAGCATTTT	CASSERPAAVGNQPQHF
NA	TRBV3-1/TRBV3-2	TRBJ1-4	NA	TGTGCCAGCAGCGCAACCTCAGGGTATGAAAAACTGTTTTTT	CASSATSGYEKLFF
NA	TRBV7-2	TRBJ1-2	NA	TGTGCCAGCAGCACCGGACCGTCCCGGGGCTACACCTTC	CASSTGPSRGYTF
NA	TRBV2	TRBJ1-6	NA	TGTGCCAGCAGTGAATGGGGAAATAATTCACCCCTCCACTTT	CASSEWGNNSPLHF
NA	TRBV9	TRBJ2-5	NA	TGTGCCAGCAGCGGGCCGTCGGGGCCCCATGTTGCCCAGTACTTC	CASSGPSGPHVAQYF
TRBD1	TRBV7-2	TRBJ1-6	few	TGTGCCAGCTCTGTTGGGGTTGGACAGGCCAGAAGAAATTCACCCCTCCACTTT	CASSVGVGQARRNSPLHF
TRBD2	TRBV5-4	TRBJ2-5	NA	TGTGCCAGCAGCACTGGGACTAAAGAGACCCAGTACTTC	CASSTGTKETQYF
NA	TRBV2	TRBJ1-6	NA	TGTGCCAGCAGTGAGGGGGACCGGAGCTCCTATAATTCACCCCTCCACTTT	CASSEGDRSSYNSPLHF
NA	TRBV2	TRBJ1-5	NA	TGTGCCAGCAGCCCCACGCCCCCCAATCAGCCCCAGCATTTT	CASSPTPPNQPQHF
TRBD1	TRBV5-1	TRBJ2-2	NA	TGCGCCAGCAGCCTGACAGGGCTCTACACCGGGGAGCTGTTTTTT	CASSLTGLYTGELFF
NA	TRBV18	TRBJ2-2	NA	TGTGCCAGCTCACCACCGAACGGCCGATGGGAGCTGTTTTTT	CASSPPNGRWELFF
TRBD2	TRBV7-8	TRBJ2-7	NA	TGTGCCAGCAGTCCGGGACTAGCTGTCGAGCAGTACTTC	CASSPGLAVEQYF
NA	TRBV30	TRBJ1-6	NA	TGTGCCTGGGGAGGTTTGGGGGGGCCAAATTCACCCCTCCACTTT	CAWGGLGGPNSPLHF
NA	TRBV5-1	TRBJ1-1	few	TGCGCCAGCACTCGGGGATACATGAACACTGAAGCTTTCTTT	CASTRGYMNTEAFF
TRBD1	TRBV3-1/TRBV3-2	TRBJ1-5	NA	TGTGCCAGCAGTCTCTCCGACAGGGAGGATCAGCCCCAGCATTTT	CASSLSDREDQPQHF
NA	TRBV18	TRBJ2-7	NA	TGTGCCAGCTCCGGGACGCTTGGGTACGAGCAGTACTTC	CASSGTLGYEQYF
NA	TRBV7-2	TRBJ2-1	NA	TGTGCCAGCAGCCCTTCCCTCCTGGGGGAGCAGTTCTTC	CASSPSLLGEQFF
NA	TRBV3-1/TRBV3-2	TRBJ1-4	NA	TGTGCCAGCAGCCAAGAAATGGGCCGGGGTGAAAAACTGTTTTTT	CASSQEMGRGEKLFF
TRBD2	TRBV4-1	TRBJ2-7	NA	TGCGCCAGCAGCCAAGATTCTTCTAGCGGAGCCCCTAATAGGTGGCGCGAGCAGTACTTC	CASSQDSSSGAPNRWREQYF
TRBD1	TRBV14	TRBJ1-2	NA	TGTGCCAGCAGCCGACAGGGGGTATCTGGCTACACCTTC	CASSRQGVSGYTF
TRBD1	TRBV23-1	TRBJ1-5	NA	TGCGCCAGCAGTCACAAGGACAGGGGAGTATTGGGTAGCAATCAGCCCCAGCATTTT	CASSHKDRGVLGSNQPQHF
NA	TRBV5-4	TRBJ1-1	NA	TGTGCCAGCAGCGACGAGCCGGACACGAACACTGAAGCTTTCTTT	CASSDEPDTNTEAFF